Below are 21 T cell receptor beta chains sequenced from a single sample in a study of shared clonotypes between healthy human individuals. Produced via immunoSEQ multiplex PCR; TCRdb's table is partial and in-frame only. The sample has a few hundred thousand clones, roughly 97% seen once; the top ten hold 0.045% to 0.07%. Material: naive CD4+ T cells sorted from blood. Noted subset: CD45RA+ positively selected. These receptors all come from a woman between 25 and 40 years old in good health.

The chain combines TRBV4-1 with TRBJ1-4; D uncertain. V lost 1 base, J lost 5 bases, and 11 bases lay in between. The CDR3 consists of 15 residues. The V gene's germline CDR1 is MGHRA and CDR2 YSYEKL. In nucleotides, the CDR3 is TGCGCCAGCAGCCAAGTAGAGGGAAAGAATGAAAAACTGTTTTTT. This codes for CASSQVEGKNEKLFF.

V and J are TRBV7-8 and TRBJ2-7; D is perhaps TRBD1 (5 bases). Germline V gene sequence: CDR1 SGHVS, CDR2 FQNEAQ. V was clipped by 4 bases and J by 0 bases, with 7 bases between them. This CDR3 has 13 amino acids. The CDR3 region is CASSSDNSYEQYF. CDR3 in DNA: TGTGCCAGCAGCTCGGACAACTCCTACGAGCAGTACTTC. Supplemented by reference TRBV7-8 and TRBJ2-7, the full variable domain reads GAGVSQSPRYKVAKRGQDVALRCDPISGHVSLFWYQQALGQGPEFLTYFQNEAQLDKSGLPSDRFFAERPEGSVSTLKIQRTQQEDSAVYLCASSSDNSYEQYFGPGTRLTVT.

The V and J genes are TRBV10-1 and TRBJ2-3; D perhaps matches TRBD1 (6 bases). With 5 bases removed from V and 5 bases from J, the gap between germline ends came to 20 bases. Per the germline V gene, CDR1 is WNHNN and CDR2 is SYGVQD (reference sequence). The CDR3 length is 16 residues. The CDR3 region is CASSPTRGLGGDTQYF. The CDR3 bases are TGCGCCAGCAGTCCTACGAGAGGGCTAGGGGGAGATACGCAGTATTTT.

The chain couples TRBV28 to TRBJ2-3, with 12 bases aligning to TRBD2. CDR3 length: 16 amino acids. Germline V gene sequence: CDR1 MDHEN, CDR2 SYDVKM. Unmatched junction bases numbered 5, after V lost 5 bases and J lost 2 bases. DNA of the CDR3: TGTGCCAGCAGTCTGACTAGCGGGAGAAACACAGATACGCAGTATTTT. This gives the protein CASSLTSGRNTDTQYF. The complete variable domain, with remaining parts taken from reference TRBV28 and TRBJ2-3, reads DVKVTQSSRYLVKRTGEKVFLECVQDMDHENMFWYRQDPGLGLRLIYFSYDVKMKEKGDIPEGYSVSREKKERFSLILESASTNQTSMYLCASSLTSGRNTDTQYFGPGTRLTVL.

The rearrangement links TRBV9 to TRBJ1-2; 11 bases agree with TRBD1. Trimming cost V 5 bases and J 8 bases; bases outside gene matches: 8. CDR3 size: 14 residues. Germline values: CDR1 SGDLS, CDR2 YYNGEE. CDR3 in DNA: TGTGCCAGCAGTGCAGGACAGGGGGCGCGAGGCTACACCTTC. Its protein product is CASSAGQGARGYTF. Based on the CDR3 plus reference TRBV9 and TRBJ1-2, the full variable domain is DSGVTQTPKHLITATGQRVTLRCSPRSGDLSVYWYQQSLDQGLQFLIQYYNGEERAKGNILERFSAQQFPDLHSELNLSSLELGDSALYFCASSAGQGARGYTFGSGTRLTVV.

In DNA, the CDR3 is TGTGCCAGCAGCTTAGACCGGCTAGCGGTAGTCTACGAGCAGTACTTC. Amino acids: CASSLDRLAVVYEQYF. The rearrangement joins TRBV7-2 to TRBJ2-7; 7 bases fit TRBD2. The CDR3 spans 16 residues. V was pared by 1 base and J by 3 bases, with 9 bases of the junction left unmatched. CDR1 is SGHTA, CDR2 FQGNSA, per germline. The full variable domain, with the rest looked up from reference TRBV7-2 and TRBJ2-7, is GAGVSQSPSNKVTEKGKDVELRCDPISGHTALYWYRQSLGQGLEFLIYFQGNSAPDKSGLPSDRFSAERTGGSVSTLTIQRTQQEDSAVYLCASSLDRLAVVYEQYFGPGTRLTVT.

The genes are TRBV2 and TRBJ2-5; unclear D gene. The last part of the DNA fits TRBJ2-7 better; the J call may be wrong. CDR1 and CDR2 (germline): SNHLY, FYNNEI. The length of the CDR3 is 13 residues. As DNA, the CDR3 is TGTGCCAGCACTTTGGCGGCAAACTACGAGCAGTACTTC. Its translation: CASTLAANYEQYF.

CDR3 loop: CATSRRDQGAAGYTF. CDR3 in DNA: TGTGCCACCAGCAGAAGAGATCAGGGGGCCGCTGGCTACACCTTC. This chain connects TRBV15 to TRBJ1-2; 8 nucleotides align to TRBD1. Trimming cost V 2 bases and J 7 bases; bases outside gene matches: 9. Germline V gives CDR1 LNHNV, CDR2 YYDKDF (reference sequence). This CDR3 has 15 residues.

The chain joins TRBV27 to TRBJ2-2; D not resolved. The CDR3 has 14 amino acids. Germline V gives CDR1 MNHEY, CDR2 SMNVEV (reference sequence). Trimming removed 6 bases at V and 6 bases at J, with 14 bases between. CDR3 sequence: CASRWASEPGELFF. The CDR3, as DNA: TGTGCCAGCAGATGGGCGTCGGAACCCGGGGAGCTGTTTTTT.

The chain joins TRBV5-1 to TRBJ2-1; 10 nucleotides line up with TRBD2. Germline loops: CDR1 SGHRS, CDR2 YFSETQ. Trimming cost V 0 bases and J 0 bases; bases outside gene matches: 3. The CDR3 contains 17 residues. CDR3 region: CASSLGPSGSSYNEQFF. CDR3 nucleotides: TGCGCCAGCAGCTTGGGCCCTAGCGGGAGCTCCTACAATGAGCAGTTCTTC.

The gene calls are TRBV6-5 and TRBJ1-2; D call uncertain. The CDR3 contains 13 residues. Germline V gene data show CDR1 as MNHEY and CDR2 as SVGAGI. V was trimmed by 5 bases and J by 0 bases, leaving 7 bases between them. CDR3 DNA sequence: TGTGCCAGCAGTCCAGTAGCTAACTATGGCTACACCTTC. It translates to CASSPVANYGYTF.

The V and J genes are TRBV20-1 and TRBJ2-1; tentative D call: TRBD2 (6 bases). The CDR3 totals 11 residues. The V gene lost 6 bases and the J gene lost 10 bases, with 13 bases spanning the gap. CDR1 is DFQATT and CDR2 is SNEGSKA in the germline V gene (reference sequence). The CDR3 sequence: CSARRAGEQFF. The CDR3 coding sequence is TGCAGTGCAAGGAGGGCGGGGGAGCAGTTCTTC.

Here the CDR3 reads CASSSNRDSSLENTIYF. The CDR3 DNA reads TGTGCCAGCAGCTCCAACCGGGACAGCTCCCTGGAGAACACCATATATTTT. The rearrangement links TRBV7-6 to TRBJ1-3, with 7 bases lining up with TRBD1. CDR3 length: 17 amino acids. Per the germline V gene, CDR1 is SGHVS and CDR2 is FNYEAQ. J lost 7 bases, V lost 4 bases, and 16 bases had no gene match. Looking up the rest from reference TRBV7-6 and TRBJ1-3 gives the full variable domain: GAGVSQSPRYKVTKRGQDVALRCDPISGHVSLYWYRQALGQGPEFLTYFNYEAQQDKSGLPNDRFSAERPEGSISTLTIQRTEQRDSAMYRCASSSNRDSSLENTIYFGEGSWLTVV.

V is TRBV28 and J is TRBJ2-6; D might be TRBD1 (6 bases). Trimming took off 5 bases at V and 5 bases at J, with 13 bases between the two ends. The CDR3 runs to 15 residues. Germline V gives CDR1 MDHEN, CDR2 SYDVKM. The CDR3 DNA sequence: TGTGCCAGCAGTCTCAGGGGTTTTAGGGCCAACGTCCTGACTTTC. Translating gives CASSLRGFRANVLTF.

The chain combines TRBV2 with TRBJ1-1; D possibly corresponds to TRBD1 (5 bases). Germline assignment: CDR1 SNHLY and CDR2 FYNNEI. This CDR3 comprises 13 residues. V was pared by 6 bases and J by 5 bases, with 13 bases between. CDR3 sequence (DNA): TGTGCCAGCAGGTATGCAGGGAGAACTGAAGCTTTCTTT. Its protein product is CASRYAGRTEAFF. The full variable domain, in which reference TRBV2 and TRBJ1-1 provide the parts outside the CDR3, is EPEVTQTPSHQVTQMGQEVILRCVPISNHLYFYWYRQILGQKVEFLVSFYNNEISEKSEIFDDQFSVERPDGSNFTLKIRSTKLEDSAMYFCASRYAGRTEAFFGQGTRLTVV.

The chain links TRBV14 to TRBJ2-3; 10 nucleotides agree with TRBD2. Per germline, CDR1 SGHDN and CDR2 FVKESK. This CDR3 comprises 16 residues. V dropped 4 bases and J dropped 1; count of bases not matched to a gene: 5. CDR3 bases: TGTGCCAGCAGCCCATTGACTAGCGGGCGCACAGATACGCAGTATTTT. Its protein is CASSPLTSGRTDTQYF.

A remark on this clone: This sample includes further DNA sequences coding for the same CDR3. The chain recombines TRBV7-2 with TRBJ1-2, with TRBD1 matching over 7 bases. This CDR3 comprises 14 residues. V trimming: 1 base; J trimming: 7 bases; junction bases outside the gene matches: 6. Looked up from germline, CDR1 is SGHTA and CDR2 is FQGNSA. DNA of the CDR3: TGTGCCAGCAGCTTAGGACAGGGAGGGGGTGGCTACACCTTC. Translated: CASSLGQGGGGYTF.

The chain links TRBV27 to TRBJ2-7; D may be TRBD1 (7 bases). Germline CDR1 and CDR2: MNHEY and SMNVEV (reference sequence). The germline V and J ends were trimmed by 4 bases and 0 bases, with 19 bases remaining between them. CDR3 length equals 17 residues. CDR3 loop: CASSSGYRGLSSYEQYF. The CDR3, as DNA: TGTGCCAGCAGTTCCGGATACAGGGGACTTAGCTCCTACGAGCAGTACTTC.

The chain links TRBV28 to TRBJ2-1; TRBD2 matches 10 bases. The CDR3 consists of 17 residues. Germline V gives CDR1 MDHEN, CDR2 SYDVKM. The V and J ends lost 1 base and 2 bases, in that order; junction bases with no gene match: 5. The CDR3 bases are TGTGCCAGCAGTTTATTGGAAGCGGGAGGGACCTACAATGAGCAGTTCTTC. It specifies CASSLLEAGGTYNEQFF.

The CDR3 DNA reads as TGTGCCAGCAGGGGGACAGGACTTCAGCCCCAGCATTTT. Residues: CASRGTGLQPQHF. The J gene is TRBJ1-5, the V gene TRBV2; 8 nucleotides match TRBD1. V lost 6 bases to trimming and J lost 6 bases; unmatched junction nucleotides: 4. Germline loops: CDR1 SNHLY, CDR2 FYNNEI. This CDR3 has 13 amino acids.

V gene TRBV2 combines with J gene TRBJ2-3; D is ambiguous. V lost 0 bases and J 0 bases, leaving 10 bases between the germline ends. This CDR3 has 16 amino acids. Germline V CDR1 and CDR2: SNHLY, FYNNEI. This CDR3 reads CASSEAGFYSTDTQYF. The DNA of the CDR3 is TGTGCCAGCAGTGAAGCCGGGTTCTATAGCACAGATACGCAGTATTTT.